The T cell receptor (beta chain) described here comes from a study of control samples from healthy donors and cancer patients. TCRdb's table, derived via immunoSEQ multiplex PCR, lists solely in-frame clones and lacks some. The data hold fewer than 70,000 clones, with roughly 94% observed a single time. CDR1 is SEHNR and CDR2 is FQNEAQ in the germline V gene (reference sequence). Trimming cost V 5 bases and J 5 bases; bases outside gene matches: 4. The CDR3 is 15 amino acids. The sample taken for sequencing was blood. The TCR sequence derives from a man aged 25 to 40 in good health. This chain uses TRBV7-9 with TRBJ2-1; 12 bases are shared with TRBD2. The CDR3 is CASSMTSGGNNEQFF. CDR3 bases: TGTGCCAGCAGCATGACTAGCGGGGGAAACAATGAGCAGTTCTTC.